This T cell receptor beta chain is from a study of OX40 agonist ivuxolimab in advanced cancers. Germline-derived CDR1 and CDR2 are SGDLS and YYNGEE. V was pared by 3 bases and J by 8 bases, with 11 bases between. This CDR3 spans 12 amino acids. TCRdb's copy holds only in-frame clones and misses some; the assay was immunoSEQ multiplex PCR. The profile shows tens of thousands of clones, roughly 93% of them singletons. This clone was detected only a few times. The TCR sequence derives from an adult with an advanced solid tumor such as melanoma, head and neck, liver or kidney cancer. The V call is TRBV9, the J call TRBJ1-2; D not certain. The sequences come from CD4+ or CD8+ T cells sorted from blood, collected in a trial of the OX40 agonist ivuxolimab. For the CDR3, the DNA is TGTGCCAGCAGCGCCCCTTCTTTGGGCTACACCTTC. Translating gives CASSAPSLGYTF.